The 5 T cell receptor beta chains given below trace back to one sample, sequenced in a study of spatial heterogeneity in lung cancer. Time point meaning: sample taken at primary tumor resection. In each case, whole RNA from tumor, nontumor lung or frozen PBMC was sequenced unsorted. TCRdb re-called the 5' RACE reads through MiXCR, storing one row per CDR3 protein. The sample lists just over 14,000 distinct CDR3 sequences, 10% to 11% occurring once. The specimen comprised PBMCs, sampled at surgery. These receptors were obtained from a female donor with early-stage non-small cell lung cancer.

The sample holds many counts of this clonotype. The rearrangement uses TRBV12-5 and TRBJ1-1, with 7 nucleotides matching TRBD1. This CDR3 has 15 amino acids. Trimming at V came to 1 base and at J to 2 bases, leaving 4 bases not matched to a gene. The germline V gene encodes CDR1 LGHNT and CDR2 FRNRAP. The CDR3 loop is CASGLAGTDNTEAFF. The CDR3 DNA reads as TGTGCTAGTGGTTTGGCCGGGACAGATAACACTGAAGCTTTCTTT.

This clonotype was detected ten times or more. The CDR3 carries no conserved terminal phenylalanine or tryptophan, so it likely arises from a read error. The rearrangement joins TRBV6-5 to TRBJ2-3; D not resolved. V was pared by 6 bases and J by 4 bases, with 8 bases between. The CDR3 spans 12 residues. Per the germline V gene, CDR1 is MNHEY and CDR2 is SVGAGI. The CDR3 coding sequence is TGTGCCAGCAGCCACGGGTCAGATACGCAGTATTCT. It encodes CASSHGSDTQYS.

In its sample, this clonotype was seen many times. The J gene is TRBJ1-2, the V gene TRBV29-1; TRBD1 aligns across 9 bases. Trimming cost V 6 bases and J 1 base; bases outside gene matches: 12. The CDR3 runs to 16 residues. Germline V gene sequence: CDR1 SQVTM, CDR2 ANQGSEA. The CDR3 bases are TGCAGCGTCTACGACAGGGGGGACACTGATAACTATGGCTACACCTTC. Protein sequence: CSVYDRGDTDNYGYTF.

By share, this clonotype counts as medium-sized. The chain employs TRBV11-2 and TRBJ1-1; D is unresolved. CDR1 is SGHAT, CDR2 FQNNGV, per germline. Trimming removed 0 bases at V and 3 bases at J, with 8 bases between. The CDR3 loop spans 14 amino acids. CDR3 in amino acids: CASSLETGYTEAFF. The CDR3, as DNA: TGTGCCAGCAGCTTAGAGACGGGGTACACTGAAGCTTTCTTT.

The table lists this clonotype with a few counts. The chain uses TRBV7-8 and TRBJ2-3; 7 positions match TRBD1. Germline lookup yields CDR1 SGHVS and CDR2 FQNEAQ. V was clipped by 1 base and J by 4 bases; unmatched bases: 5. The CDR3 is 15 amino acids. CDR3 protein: CASSLGQGTSDTQYF. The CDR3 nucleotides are TGTGCCAGCAGCTTAGGACAGGGTACATCAGATACGCAGTATTTT.